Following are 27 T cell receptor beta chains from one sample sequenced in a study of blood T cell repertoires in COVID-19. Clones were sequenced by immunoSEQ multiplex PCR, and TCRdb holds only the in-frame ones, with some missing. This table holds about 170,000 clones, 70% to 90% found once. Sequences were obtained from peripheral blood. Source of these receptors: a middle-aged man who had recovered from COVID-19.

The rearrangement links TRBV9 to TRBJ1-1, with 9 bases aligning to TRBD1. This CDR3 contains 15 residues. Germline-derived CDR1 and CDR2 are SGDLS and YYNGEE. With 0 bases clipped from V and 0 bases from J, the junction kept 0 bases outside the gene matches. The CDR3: CASSVGTGVNTEAFF. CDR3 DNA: TGTGCCAGCAGCGTAGGGACAGGGGTGAACACTGAAGCTTTCTTT.

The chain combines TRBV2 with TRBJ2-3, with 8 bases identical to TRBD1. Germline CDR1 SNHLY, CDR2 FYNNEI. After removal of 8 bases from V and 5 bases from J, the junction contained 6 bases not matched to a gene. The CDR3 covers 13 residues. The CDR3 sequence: CASLDRGKDTQYF. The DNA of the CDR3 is TGTGCCAGCCTCGACAGGGGAAAAGATACGCAGTATTTT.

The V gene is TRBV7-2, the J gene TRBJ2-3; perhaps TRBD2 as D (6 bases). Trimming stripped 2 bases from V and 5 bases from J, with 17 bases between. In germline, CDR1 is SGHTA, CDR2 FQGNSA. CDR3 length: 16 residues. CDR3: CASSLLSDLGGDTQYF. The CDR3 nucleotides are TGTGCCAGCAGCTTATTATCAGACTTGGGAGGAGATACGCAGTATTTT.

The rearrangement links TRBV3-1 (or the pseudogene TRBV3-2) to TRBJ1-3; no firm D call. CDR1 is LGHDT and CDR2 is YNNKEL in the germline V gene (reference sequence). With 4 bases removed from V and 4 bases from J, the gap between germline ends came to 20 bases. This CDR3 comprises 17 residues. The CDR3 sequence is CASSPLRRRNAGNTIYF. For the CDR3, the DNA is TGTGCCAGCAGCCCACTTCGAAGGCGGAACGCGGGAAACACCATATATTTT.

CDR3 nucleotide sequence: TGCGCCCGCCCCACTAGCGGAAACACAGATACGCAGTATTTT. Encoded protein: CARPTSGNTDTQYF. V usage is TRBV5-1 and J usage is TRBJ2-3, with 8 bases fitting TRBD2. The germline V gene encodes CDR1 SGHRS and CDR2 YFSETQ. The V segment lost 10 bases and the J segment 2 bases; nucleotides outside the gene matches: 9. CDR3 length: 14 amino acids.

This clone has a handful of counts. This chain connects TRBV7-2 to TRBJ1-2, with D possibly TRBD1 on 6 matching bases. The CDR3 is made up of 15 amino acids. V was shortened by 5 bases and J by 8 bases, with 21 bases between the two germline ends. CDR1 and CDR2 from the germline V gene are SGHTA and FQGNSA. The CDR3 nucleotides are TGTGCCAGCAGCCTACCCGGAGGGGGGGTAGGGGGCTACACCTTC. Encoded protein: CASSLPGGGVGGYTF.

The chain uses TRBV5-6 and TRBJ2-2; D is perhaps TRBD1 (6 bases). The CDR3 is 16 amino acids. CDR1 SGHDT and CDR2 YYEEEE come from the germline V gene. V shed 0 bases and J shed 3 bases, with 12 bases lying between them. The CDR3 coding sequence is TGTGCCAGCAGCTTGGATAGGGGGTCGTACACCGGGGAGCTGTTTTTT. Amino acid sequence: CASSLDRGSYTGELFF. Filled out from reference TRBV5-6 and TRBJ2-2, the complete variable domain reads DAGVTQSPTHLIKTRGQQVTLRCSPKSGHDTVSWYQQALGQGPQFIFQYYEEEERQRGNFPDRFSGHQFPNYSSELNVNALLLGDSALYLCASSLDRGSYTGELFFGEGSRLTVL.

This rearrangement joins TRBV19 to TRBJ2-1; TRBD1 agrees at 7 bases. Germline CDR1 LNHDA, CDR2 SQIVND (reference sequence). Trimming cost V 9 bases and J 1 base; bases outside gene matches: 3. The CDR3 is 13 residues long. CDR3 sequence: CASSQGSYNEQFF. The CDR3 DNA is TGTGCCAGCTCACAGGGGTCCTACAATGAGCAGTTCTTC. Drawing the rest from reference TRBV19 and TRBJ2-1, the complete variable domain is DGGITQSPKYLFRKEGQNVTLSCEQNLNHDAMYWYRQDPGQGLRLIYYSQIVNDFQKGDIAEGYSVSREKKESFPLTVTSAQKNPTAFYLCASSQGSYNEQFFGPGTRLTVL.

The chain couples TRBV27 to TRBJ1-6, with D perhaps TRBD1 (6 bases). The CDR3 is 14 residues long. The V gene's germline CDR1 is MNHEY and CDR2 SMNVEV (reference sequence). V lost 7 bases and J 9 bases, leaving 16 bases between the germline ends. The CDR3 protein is CASNDDRLGSPLHF. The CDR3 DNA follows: TGTGCCAGCAACGACGACAGGCTGGGTTCACCCCTCCACTTT.

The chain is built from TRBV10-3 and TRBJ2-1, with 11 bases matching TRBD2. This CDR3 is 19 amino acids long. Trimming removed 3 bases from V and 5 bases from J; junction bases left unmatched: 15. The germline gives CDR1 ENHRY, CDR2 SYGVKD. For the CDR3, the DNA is TGTGCCATCAGTGATTTTGGGGGGCTGGGACTAGCGGAAAACAATGAGCAGTTCTTC. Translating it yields CAISDFGGLGLAENNEQFF.

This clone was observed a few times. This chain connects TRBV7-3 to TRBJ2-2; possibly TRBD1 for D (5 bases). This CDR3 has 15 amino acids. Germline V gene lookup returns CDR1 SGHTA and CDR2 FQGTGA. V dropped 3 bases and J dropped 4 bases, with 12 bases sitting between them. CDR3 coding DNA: TGTGCCAGCAGCTTGGTCCAGGGCGTCACCGGGGAGCTGTTTTTT. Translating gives CASSLVQGVTGELFF.

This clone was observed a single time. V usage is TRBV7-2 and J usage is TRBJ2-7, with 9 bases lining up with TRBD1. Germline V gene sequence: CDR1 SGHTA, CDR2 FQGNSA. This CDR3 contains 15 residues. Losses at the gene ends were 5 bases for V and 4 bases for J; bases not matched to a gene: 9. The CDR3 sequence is CASSPQPGQGYEQYF. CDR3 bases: TGTGCCAGCAGCCCACAACCGGGACAGGGTTACGAGCAGTACTTC.

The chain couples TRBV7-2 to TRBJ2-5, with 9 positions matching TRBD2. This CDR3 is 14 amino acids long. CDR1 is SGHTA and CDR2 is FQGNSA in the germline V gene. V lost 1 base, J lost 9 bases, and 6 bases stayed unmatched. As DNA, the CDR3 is TGTGCCAGCAGCTTAGATGGACTAGCGAAGCCCCAGTACTTC. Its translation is CASSLDGLAKPQYF.

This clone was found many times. The CDR3 spells CASSLDGRTGGYTF. The DNA of the CDR3 is TGTGCCAGCAGCTTAGATGGACGGACGGGGGGCTACACCTTC. This chain uses TRBV7-2 with TRBJ1-2; D unclear. CDR1 is SGHTA, CDR2 FQGNSA, per germline. This CDR3 comprises 14 residues. The V gene lost 1 base and the J gene lost 8 bases, with 14 bases spanning the gap.

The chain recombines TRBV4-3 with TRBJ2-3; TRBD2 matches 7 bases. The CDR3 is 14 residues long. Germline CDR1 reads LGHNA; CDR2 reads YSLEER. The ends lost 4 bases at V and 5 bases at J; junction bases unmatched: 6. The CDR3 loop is CASSPRGERDTQYF. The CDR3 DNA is TGCGCCAGCAGCCCTCGGGGGGAGAGAGATACGCAGTATTTT.

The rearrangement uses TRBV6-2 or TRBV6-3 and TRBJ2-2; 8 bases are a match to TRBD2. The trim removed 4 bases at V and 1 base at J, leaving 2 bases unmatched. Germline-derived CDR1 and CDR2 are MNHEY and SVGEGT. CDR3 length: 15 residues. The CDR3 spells CASSWLAGNTGELFF. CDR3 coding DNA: TGTGCCAGCAGTTGGCTAGCGGGGAACACCGGGGAGCTGTTTTTT.

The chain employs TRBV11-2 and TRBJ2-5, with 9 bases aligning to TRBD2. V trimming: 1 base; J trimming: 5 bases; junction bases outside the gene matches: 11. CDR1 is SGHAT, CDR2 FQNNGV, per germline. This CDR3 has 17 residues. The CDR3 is CASSLAGRGGRKETQYF. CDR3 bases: TGTGCCAGCAGCTTAGCCGGGCGGGGGGGCCGAAAGGAGACCCAGTACTTC.

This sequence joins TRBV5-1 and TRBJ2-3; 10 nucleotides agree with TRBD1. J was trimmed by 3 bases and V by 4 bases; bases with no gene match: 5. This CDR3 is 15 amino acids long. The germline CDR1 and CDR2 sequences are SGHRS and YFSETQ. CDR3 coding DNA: TGCGCCAGCAGCCGACAGGGGGCTGGTACAGATACGCAGTATTTT. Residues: CASSRQGAGTDTQYF.

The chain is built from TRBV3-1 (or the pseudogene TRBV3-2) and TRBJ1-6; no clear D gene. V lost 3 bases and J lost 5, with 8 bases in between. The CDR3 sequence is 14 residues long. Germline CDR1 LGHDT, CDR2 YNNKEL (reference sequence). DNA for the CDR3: TGTGCCAGCAGCCACCGGGTAGATAATTCACCCCTCCACTTT. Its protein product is CASSHRVDNSPLHF.

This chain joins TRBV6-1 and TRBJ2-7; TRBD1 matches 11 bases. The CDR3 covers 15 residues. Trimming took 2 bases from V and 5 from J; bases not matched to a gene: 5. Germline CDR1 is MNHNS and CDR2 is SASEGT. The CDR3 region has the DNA TGTGCCAGCAGTGAATGGACAGGGGGCGTGGACGAGCAGTACTTC. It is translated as CASSEWTGGVDEQYF.

CDR3 coding DNA: TGTGCCAGCATTGGGGGCGAATGTCAGCCCCAGCATTTT. This translates into CASIGGECQPQHF. This chain links TRBV3-1 (or the pseudogene TRBV3-2) with TRBJ1-5, with D maybe TRBD1 (6 bases). CDR3 length equals 13 residues. CDR1 and CDR2 from the germline V gene are LGHDT and YNNKEL (reference sequence). The V end was cut by 7 bases, the J end by 6 bases, with 13 bases between.

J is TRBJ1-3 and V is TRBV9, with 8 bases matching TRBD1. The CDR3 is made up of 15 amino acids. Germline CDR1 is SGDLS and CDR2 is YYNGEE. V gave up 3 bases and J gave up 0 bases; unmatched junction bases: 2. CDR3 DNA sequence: TGTGCCAGCAGCGCCACAGGGGGCTCTGGAAACACCATATATTTT. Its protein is CASSATGGSGNTIYF. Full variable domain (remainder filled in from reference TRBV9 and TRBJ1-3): DSGVTQTPKHLITATGQRVTLRCSPRSGDLSVYWYQQSLDQGLQFLIQYYNGEERAKGNILERFSAQQFPDLHSELNLSSLELGDSALYFCASSATGGSGNTIYFGEGSWLTVV.

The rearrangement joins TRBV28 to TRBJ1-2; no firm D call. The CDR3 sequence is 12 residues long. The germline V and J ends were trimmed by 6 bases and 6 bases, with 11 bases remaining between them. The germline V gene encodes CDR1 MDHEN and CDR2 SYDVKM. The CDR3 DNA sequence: TGTGCCAGCAGCCCTTTGAACAATGGCTACACCTTC. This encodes CASSPLNNGYTF.

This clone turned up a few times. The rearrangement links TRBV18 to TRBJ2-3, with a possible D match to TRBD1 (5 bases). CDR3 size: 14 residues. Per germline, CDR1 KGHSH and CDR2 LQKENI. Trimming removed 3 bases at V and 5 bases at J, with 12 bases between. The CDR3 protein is CASSPVDSIDTQYF. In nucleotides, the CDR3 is TGTGCCAGCTCACCGGTTGACAGTATAGATACGCAGTATTTT.

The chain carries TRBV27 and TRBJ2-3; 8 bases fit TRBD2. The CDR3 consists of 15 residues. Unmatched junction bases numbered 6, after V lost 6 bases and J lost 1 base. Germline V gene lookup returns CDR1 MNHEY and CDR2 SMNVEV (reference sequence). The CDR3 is CASRDSGNGTDTQYF. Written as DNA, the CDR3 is TGTGCCAGCAGGGATAGCGGGAACGGCACAGATACGCAGTATTTT.

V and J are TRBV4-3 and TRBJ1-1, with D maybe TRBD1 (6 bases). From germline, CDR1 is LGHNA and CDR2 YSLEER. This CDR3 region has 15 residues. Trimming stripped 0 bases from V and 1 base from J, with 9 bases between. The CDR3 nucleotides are TGCGCCAGCAGCCAAGATGGGGGGGCGAACACTGAAGCTTTCTTT. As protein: CASSQDGGANTEAFF.

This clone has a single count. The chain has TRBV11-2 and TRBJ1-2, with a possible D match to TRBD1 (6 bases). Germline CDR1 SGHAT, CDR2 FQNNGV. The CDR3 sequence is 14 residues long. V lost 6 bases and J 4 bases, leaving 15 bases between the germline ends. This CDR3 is CASSQTGTLYGYTF. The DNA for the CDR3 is TGTGCCAGCAGTCAAACCGGGACACTCTATGGCTACACCTTC.